This record looks at one TCR beta chain sequence and its context. Its target is unknown. The sample comes from a study of OX40 agonist ivuxolimab in advanced cancers. Study details: Administration of intravenous ivuxolimab to patients occurred every 2 weeks at 0.01 to 10 mg/kg. Regarding the study as a whole: Dose levels from 0.1 to 3.0 mg/kg saw CD4+ and CD8+ blood T cells expand clonally by week 6. CD4+ T cells averaged fewer expanded clones than CD8+ T cells.

The CDR3 extends over 15 amino acids. The V segment lost 4 bases and the J segment 9 bases; nucleotides outside the gene matches: 7. The germline V gene has CDR1 SNHLY and CDR2 FYNNEI. The protocol was immunoSEQ multiplex PCR, while the TCRdb copy is restricted to in-frame clones and leaves out a portion. Seen here are 82,000 or so clones, roughly 89% observed once, and the top ten hold about 0.61%. The receptor was derived from an adult with an advanced solid tumor such as melanoma, head and neck, liver or kidney cancer. The sample in question was CD4+ or CD8+ T cells sorted from blood, obtained in a trial of the OX40 agonist ivuxolimab. The chain joins TRBV2 to TRBJ2-1, with 12 bases fitting TRBD2. This chain's CDR3 is CASSVASGGAFEQFF. The DNA of the CDR3 is TGTGCCAGCAGTGTGGCTAGCGGGGGGGCCTTTGAGCAGTTCTTC. The full variable domain, with the rest looked up from reference TRBV2 and TRBJ2-1, is EPEVTQTPSHQVTQMGQEVILRCVPISNHLYFYWYRQILGQKVEFLVSFYNNEISEKSEIFDDQFSVERPDGSNFTLKIRSTKLEDSAMYFCASSVASGGAFEQFFGPGTRLTVL.